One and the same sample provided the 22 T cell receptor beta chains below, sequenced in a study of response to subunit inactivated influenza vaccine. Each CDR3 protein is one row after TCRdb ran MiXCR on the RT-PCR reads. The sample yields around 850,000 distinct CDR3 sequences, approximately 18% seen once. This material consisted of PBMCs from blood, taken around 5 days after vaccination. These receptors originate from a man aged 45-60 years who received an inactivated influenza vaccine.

CDR3 bases: TGTGCCAGCACCCCGACAGGGGGCCAAGAGACCCAGTACTTC. It codes for CASTPTGGQETQYF. V and J are TRBV3-1 and TRBJ2-5; 9 bases align to TRBD1. The CDR3 totals 14 residues. The junction had 4 bases not matched to a gene; V was cut back by 7 bases and J by 1 base. Germline lookup yields CDR1 LGHDT and CDR2 YNNKEL (reference sequence).

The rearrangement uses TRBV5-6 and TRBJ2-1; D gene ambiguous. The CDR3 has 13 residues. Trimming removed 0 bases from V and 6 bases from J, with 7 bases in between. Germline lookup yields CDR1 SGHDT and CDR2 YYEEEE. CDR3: CASSLGSSNEQFF. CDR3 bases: TGTGCCAGCAGCTTGGGTAGCTCCAATGAGCAGTTCTTC.

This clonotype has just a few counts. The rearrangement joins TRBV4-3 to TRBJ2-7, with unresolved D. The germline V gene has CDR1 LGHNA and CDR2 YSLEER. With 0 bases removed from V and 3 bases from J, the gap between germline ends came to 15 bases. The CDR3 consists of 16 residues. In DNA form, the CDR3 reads TGCGCCAGCAGCCAAGATATCGCCGGACGAGGCTACGAGCAGTACTTC. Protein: CASSQDIAGRGYEQYF.

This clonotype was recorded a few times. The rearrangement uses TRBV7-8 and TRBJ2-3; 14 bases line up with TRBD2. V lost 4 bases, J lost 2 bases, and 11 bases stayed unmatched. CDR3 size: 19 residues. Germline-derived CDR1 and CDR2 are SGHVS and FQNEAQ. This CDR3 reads CASSSPSGLAGVTTDTQYF. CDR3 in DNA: TGTGCCAGCAGCTCCCCCTCGGGACTAGCGGGAGTCACCACAGATACGCAGTATTTT.

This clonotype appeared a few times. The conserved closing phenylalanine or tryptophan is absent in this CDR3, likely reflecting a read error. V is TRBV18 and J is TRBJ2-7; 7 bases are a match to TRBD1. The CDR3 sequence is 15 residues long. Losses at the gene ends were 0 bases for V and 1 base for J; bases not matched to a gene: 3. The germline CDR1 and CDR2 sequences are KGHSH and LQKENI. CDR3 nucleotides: TGTGCCAGCTCACCACCGGACAGGCCTTCCTACGAGCAGTACCTC. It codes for CASSPPDRPSYEQYL.

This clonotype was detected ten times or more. CDR3 loop: CSAREGGSSTDTQYF. In nucleotides, the CDR3 is TGCAGTGCTAGAGAGGGCGGATCTAGCACAGATACGCAGTATTTT. The rearrangement uses TRBV20-1 and TRBJ2-3, with unresolved D. Trimming stripped 0 bases from V and 0 bases from J, with 10 bases between. The germline gives CDR1 DFQATT, CDR2 SNEGSKA (reference sequence). CDR3 size: 15 residues.

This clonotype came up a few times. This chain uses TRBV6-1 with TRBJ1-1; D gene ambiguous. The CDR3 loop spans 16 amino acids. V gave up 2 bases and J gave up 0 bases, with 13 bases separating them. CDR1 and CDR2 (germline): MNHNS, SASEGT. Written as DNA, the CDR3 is TGTGCCAGCAGTGAATTTTGGGCACTCATGAACACTGAAGCTTTCTTT. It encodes CASSEFWALMNTEAFF.

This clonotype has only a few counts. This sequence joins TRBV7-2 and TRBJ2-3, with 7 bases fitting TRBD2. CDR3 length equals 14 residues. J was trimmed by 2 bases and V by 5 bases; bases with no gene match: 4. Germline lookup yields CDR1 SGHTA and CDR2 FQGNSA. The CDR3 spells CASSQGLVTDTQYF. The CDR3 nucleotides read TGTGCCAGCAGCCAAGGACTAGTCACAGATACGCAGTATTTT.

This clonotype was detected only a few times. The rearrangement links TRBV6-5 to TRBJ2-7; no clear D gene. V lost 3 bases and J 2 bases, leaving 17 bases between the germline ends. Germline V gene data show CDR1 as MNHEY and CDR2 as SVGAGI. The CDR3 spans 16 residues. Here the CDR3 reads CASSYAAFDPPYEQYF. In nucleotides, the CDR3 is TGTGCCAGCAGTTATGCGGCGTTCGACCCCCCCTACGAGCAGTACTTC.

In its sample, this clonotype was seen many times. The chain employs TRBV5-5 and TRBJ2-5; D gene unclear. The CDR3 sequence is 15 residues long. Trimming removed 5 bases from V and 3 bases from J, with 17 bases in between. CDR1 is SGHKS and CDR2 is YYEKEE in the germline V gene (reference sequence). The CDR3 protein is CASSPDGWGKETQYF. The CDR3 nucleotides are TGTGCCAGCAGTCCGGACGGTTGGGGAAAAGAGACCCAGTACTTC.

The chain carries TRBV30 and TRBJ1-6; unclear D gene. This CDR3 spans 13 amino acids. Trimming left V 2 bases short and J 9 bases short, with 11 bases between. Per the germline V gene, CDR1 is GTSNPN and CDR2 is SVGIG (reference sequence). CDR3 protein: CAWSIGSSSPLHF. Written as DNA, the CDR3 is TGTGCCTGGAGTATAGGTTCGAGTTCACCCCTCCACTTT.

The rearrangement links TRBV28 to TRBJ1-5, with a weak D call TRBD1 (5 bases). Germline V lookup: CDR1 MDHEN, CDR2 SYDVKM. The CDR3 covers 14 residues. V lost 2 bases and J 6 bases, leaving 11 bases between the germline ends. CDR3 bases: TGTGCCAGCAGTTTACAGGGTTCATTTCAGCCCCAGCATTTT. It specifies CASSLQGSFQPQHF.

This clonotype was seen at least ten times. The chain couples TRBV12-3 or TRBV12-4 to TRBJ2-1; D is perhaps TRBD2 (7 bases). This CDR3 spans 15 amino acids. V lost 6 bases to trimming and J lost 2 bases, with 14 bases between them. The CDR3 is CASSSRGPTYNEQFF. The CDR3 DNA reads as TGTGCCAGCAGCTCGCGGGGGCCCACCTACAATGAGCAGTTCTTC.

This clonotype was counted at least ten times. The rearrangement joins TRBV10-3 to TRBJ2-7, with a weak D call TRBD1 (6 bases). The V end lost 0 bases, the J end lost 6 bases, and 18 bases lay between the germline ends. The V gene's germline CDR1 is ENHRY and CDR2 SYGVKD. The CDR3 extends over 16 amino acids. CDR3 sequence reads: CAISESFGQGYSEQYF. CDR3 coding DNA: TGTGCCATCAGTGAGTCGTTCGGCCAGGGGTACTCCGAGCAGTACTTC.

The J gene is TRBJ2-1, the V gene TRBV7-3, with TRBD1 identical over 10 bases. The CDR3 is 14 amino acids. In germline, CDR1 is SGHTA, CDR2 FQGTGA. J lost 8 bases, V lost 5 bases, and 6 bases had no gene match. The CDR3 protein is CASSASGQGYEQFF. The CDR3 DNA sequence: TGTGCCAGCAGCGCCTCGGGACAGGGGTATGAGCAGTTCTTC. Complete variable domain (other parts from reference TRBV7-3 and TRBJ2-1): GAGVSQTPSNKVTEKGKYVELRCDPISGHTALYWYRQSLGQGPEFLIYFQGTGAADDSGLPNDRFFAVRPEGSVSTLKIQRTERGDSAVYLCASSASGQGYEQFFGPGTRLTVL.

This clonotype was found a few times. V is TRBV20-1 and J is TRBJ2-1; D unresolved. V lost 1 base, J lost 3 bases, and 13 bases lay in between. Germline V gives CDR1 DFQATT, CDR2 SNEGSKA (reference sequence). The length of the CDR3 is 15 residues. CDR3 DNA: TGCAGTGCTAGAGGGTCCTCCAGTTTCTACAATGAGCAGTTCTTC. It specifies CSARGSSSFYNEQFF.

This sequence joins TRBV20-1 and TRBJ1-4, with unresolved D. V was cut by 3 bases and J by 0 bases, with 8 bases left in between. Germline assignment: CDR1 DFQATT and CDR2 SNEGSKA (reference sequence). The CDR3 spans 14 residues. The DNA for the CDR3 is TGCAGTGCTAGCCGACGGTCAACTAATGAAAAACTGTTTTTT. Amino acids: CSASRRSTNEKLFF.

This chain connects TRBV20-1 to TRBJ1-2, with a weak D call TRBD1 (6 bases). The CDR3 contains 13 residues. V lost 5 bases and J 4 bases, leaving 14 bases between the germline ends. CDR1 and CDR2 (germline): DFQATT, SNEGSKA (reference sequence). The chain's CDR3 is CSAPLQDSYGYTF. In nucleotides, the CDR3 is TGCAGTGCTCCACTTCAGGACAGCTATGGCTACACCTTC.

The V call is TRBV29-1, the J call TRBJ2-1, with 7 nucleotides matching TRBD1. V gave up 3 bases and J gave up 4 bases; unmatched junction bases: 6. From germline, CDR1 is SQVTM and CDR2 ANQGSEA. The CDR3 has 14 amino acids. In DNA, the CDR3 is TGCAGCGTTGATGGACAGGCCGTTTACAATGAGCAGTTCTTC. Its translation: CSVDGQAVYNEQFF.

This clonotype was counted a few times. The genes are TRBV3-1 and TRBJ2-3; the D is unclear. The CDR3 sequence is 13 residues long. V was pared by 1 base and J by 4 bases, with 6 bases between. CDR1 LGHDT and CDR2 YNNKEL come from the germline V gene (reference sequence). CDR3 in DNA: TGTGCCAGCAGCCAAGGACTTTCAGATACGCAGTATTTT. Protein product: CASSQGLSDTQYF.

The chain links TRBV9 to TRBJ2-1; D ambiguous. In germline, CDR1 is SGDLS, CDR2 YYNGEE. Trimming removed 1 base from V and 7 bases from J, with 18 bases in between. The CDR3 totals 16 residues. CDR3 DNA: TGTGCCAGCAGCGTAATGTTTACTGGGGAAGCGAATGAGCAGTTCTTC. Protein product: CASSVMFTGEANEQFF.

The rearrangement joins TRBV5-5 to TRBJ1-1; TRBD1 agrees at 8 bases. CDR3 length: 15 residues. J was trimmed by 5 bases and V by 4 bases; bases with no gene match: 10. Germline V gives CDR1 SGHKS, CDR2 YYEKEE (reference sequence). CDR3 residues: CASSLDRGLGTEAFF. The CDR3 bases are TGTGCCAGCAGCCTTGACAGGGGTTTGGGTACTGAAGCTTTCTTT.